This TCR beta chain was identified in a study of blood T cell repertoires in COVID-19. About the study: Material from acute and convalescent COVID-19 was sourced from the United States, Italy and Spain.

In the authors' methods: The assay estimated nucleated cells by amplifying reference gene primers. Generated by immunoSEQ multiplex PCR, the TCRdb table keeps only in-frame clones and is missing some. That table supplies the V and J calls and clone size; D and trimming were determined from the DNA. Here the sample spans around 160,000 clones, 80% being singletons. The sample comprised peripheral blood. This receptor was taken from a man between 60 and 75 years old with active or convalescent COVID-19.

CDR3 region: CASRLTGTENYNEQFF. The CDR3 region has the DNA TGTGCCAGCAGGTTGACCGGGACTGAAAACTACAATGAGCAGTTCTTC. The chain employs TRBV5-8 and TRBJ2-1; maybe TRBD2 (6 bases). Per germline, CDR1 SGHTS and CDR2 YDEGEE. The CDR3 contains 16 residues. V lost 5 bases, J lost 3 bases, and 18 bases lay in between.